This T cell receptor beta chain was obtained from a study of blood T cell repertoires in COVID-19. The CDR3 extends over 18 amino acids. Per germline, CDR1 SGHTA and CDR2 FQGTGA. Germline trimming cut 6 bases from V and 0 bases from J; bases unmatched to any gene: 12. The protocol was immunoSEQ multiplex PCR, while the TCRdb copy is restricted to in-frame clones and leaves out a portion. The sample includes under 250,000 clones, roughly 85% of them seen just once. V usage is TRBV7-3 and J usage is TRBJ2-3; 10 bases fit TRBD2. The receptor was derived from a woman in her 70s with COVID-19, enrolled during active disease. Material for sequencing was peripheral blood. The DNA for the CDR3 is TGTGCCAGCAGTCCCGGGACTAGCGTAGAGCAAAGCACAGATACGCAGTATTTT. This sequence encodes CASSPGTSVEQSTDTQYF.